The T cell receptor beta chain under discussion was sequenced for a study of T cell repertoires in cytomegalovirus infection. Study background: CMV epitopes that were recently identified and HLA-C-restricted were used alongside well-studied HLA-B-restricted ones. Matching HLA type, along with CMV infection, was indicated by public TCR beta signatures. Study findings and constraints: People with CMV and the relevant HLA were identified by cumulative public TCR beta family frequency. Ex vivo, HLA-C-restricted CMV-specific TCR beta clonotypes prevailed over the rest of the response.

This CDR3 contains 18 residues. V trimming: 4 bases; J trimming: 4 bases; junction bases outside the gene matches: 13. Germline lookup yields CDR1 SGHAT and CDR2 FQNNGV. This clonotype has just a few counts. Its specificity is unknown. Each CDR3 protein gets one entry after TCRdb re-called the reads with MiXCR. The sample gives about 130,000 distinct CDR3 sequences, roughly a third of which show up once; 58% is in the top ten. Specimen: CD8+ T cells from cultured PBMCs, collected from culture after CMV antigen stimulation. This TCR came from a human donor in good health (CMV status not recorded). Some clones in this sample may be carry-over from other donors' samples. The genes are TRBV11-2 and TRBJ2-4; 10 nucleotides align to TRBD1. Here the CDR3 DNA reads TGTGCCAGCAGCTCATTGCGTCGGGACAGGGGTTTTAAAAACATTCAGTACTTC. Residues: CASSSLRRDRGFKNIQYF.